This TCR beta chain was sequenced for a study of PD-1 blockade in classical Hodgkin lymphoma. Data came from immunoSEQ multiplex PCR; TCRdb stores just in-frame clones and leaves some out. The sample lists about 27,000 clones; about 86% were seen once. There was relapse after autologous stem cell transplantation in every patient, and there was variation in brentuximab vedotin exposure. Negative selection with magnets was how CD8+ T cells were isolated from the thawed PBMCs. Germline assignment: CDR1 SGHNT and CDR2 YYREEE (reference sequence). The CDR3 sequence is 15 residues long. V lost 0 bases and J lost 4; bases outside the gene matches: 1.

The sequence was obtained from a human donor with classical Hodgkin lymphoma. Sequenced material: CD8+ T cells from blood, taken at baseline. This chain connects TRBV5-4 to TRBJ2-7; 13 bases fit TRBD2. The CDR3 bases are TGTGCCAGCAGCTTGGGACTAGCGGGAGGATACGAGCAGTACTTC. Its protein is CASSLGLAGGYEQYF.